This T cell receptor (beta chain) appears in the sequencing data of a study of shared clonotypes between healthy human individuals. The method was immunoSEQ multiplex PCR; TCRdb's version includes in-frame clones alone and lacks a portion of them. The sample shows some 2,100,000 clones, 90% to 96% of them seen only once. The sequenced sample consisted of naive CD4+ T cells sorted from blood. The subset was: CD45RA+ positively selected. The receptor was derived from a man between 18 and 29 years old in good health.

The CDR3 DNA follows: TGCGCCAGCAGCCAAGGAGCAATAGCGGGAGTGGAGGAGCAGTACTTC. Translated: CASSQGAIAGVEEQYF. The chain has TRBV4-3 and TRBJ2-7, with 9 nucleotides matching TRBD2. The CDR3 loop spans 16 amino acids. The J segment lost 7 bases and the V segment lost 1 base, leaving 11 bases of the junction unmatched. In germline, CDR1 is LGHNA, CDR2 YSLEER.